These T cell receptor beta chains were read from a single sample in a study of post-analysis software for immune sequencing data. MiXCR, run by TCRdb on the PCR reads, gives a single entry per CDR3 protein. The sample contains approximately 440,000 distinct CDR3 sequences, under 55% of which appear only once. The specimen was blood. These receptors all stem from a girl aged 10-17 years with multiple sclerosis. The CDR3 runs from the conserved cysteine through the conserved F or W. Fields, in order: CDR3 protein, V gene, clone size, J gene. The size entry is marked missing in some rows and otherwise reads once, few, many or a size class.

CDR3: CASSLTRDSQEQFF
V: TRBV7-3
size: few
J: TRBJ2-1

CDR3: CASSQEQLAGIFSYEQYF
V: TRBV4-1
size: .
J: TRBJ2-7

CDR3: CASSRTSGSYDEQFF
V: TRBV7-3
size: .
J: TRBJ2-1

CDR3: CASTTGANYGYTF
V: TRBV12-3/TRBV12-4
size: .
J: TRBJ1-2

CDR3: CASSYAPGTNYGYTF
V: TRBV5-1
size: .
J: TRBJ1-2

CDR3: CASSSERGLVPDTQYF
V: TRBV7-9
size: few
J: TRBJ2-3

CDR3: CAISDRTGAYNEQFF
V: TRBV10-3
size: few
J: TRBJ2-1

CDR3: CSAIVRLEQFF
V: TRBV20-1
size: few
J: TRBJ2-1

CDR3: CASSQEEGILRVSSYEQYF
V: TRBV3-1
size: few
J: TRBJ2-7

CDR3: CASSLVGGESYEQYF
V: TRBV5-1
size: once
J: TRBJ2-7

CDR3: CAIRTSGSTDTQYF
V: TRBV10-3
size: few
J: TRBJ2-3

CDR3: CASSSGQGNQETQYF
V: TRBV5-1
size: many
J: TRBJ2-5

CDR3: CSASGRQNEQFF
V: TRBV20-1
size: .
J: TRBJ2-1

CDR3: CSASILGSSNQPQHF
V: TRBV20-1
size: .
J: TRBJ1-5

CDR3: CASSPIAGGITDTQYF
V: TRBV7-2
size: .
J: TRBJ2-3

CDR3: CASIGGLAGSYNEQFF
V: TRBV3-1
size: few
J: TRBJ2-1

CDR3: CASSLRLKQGAEKLFF
V: TRBV7-6
size: few
J: TRBJ1-4

CDR3: CSARGYRDSSYEQYF
V: TRBV20-1
size: .
J: TRBJ2-7

CDR3: CAGRDGSRSSYEQYF
V: TRBV3-1
size: .
J: TRBJ2-7

CDR3: CASSLVTGRTYNEQFF
V: TRBV5-1
size: few
J: TRBJ2-1

CDR3: CASSQGTGGTYEQYF
V: TRBV4-1
size: .
J: TRBJ2-7

CDR3: CASRALAERFYEQYF
V: TRBV6-2/TRBV6-3
size: .
J: TRBJ2-7

CDR3: CAISQGYNSPLHF
V: TRBV10-3
size: .
J: TRBJ1-6

CDR3: CAISDTDRGDEQYF
V: TRBV10-3
size: .
J: TRBJ2-7

CDR3: CASSRGSFQTYEQYF
V: TRBV5-1
size: .
J: TRBJ2-7

CDR3: CATSDSRRPYEQYF
V: TRBV24-1
size: .
J: TRBJ2-7

CDR3: CASSSPPGQIPYEQYF
V: TRBV27
size: .
J: TRBJ2-7

CDR3: CASSEANQPQHF
V: TRBV10-1
size: .
J: TRBJ1-5

CDR3: CASSLAPTYEQYF
V: TRBV27
size: few
J: TRBJ2-7

CDR3: CASSYGGSLRNEQFF
V: TRBV6-5
size: .
J: TRBJ2-1

CDR3: CASSWRTGATMNTEAFF
V: TRBV7-8
size: .
J: TRBJ1-1

CDR3: CASNLLEGYEQYF
V: TRBV11-2
size: .
J: TRBJ2-7

CDR3: CRGLAGVDTQYF
V: TRBV20-1
size: .
J: TRBJ2-3

CDR3: CSARDHQGRYEAFF
V: TRBV20-1
size: .
J: TRBJ1-1

CDR3: CASRRTGVSSNTGELFF
V: TRBV7-9
size: .
J: TRBJ2-2

CDR3: CASSLTQGAGNTEAFF
V: TRBV7-9
size: .
J: TRBJ1-1

CDR3: CASSVSASSDTQYF
V: TRBV9
size: .
J: TRBJ2-3

CDR3: CASSLVPTDYEQYF
V: TRBV5-1
size: .
J: TRBJ2-7

CDR3: CASSLVWRDPQYF
V: TRBV27
size: .
J: TRBJ2-7

CDR3: CASSRDRPIYNEQFF
V: TRBV18
size: .
J: TRBJ2-1

CDR3: CASSFRRVSYEQYF
V: TRBV28
size: .
J: TRBJ2-7

CDR3: CSASGRADTQYF
V: TRBV20-1
size: .
J: TRBJ2-3

CDR3: CASSDRVGGTDTQYF
V: TRBV2
size: few
J: TRBJ2-3

CDR3: CATSDWGGPTDTQYF
V: TRBV24-1
size: .
J: TRBJ2-3

CDR3: CASSKLLPGLVHEQYF
V: TRBV27
size: few
J: .

CDR3: CASSLEAGAGNQPQHF
V: TRBV5-1
size: .
J: TRBJ1-5